Each of the 18 T cell receptor beta chains below was sequenced from the same sample in a study of early T cells in non-severe SARS-CoV-2 infection. TCRdb redid the calling of the 5' RACE reads with MiXCR, one entry per CDR3 protein. The sample consists of some 81,000 distinct CDR3 sequences, around 16% of them appearing once. Input material: whole blood. These receptors were taken from an adult who was a healthcare worker with PCR-confirmed SARS-CoV-2 infection or an uninfected control (not recorded which).

V usage is TRBV18 and J usage is TRBJ1-1; the D is unclear. This CDR3 comprises 11 residues. V was clipped by 6 bases and J by 1 base, with 3 bases between them. Germline CDR1 KGHSH, CDR2 LQKENI. The CDR3 nucleotides are TGTGCCAGCTCCCCGAACACTGAAGCTTTCTTT. Its translation is CASSPNTEAFF.

This clonotype turned up a few times. The chain joins TRBV29-1 to TRBJ1-3, with D unresolved. V was trimmed by 5 bases and J by 1 base, leaving 6 bases between them. Germline V gene lookup returns CDR1 SQVTM and CDR2 ANQGSEA. The CDR3 is 12 amino acids. The chain's CDR3 is CSVLRSGNTIYF. CDR3 coding DNA: TGCAGCGTTCTTCGGTCTGGAAACACCATATATTTT. Looking up the rest from reference TRBV29-1 and TRBJ1-3 gives the full variable domain: SAVISQKPSRDICQRGTSLTIQCQVDSQVTMMFWYRQQPGQSLTLIATANQGSEATYESGFVIDKFPISRPNLTFSTLTVSNMSPEDSSIYLCSVLRSGNTIYFGEGSWLTVV.

This clonotype was seen only a few times. V and J are TRBV7-9 and TRBJ2-3; D not resolved. Trimming left V 5 bases short and J 2 bases short, with 14 bases between. The CDR3 is made up of 15 amino acids. CDR1 is SEHNR and CDR2 is FQNEAQ in the germline V gene (reference sequence). CDR3 sequence (DNA): TGTGCCAGCAGCGATGGAGCACTCGTCACAGATACGCAGTATTTT. Translated, it gives CASSDGALVTDTQYF.

This chain joins TRBV29-1 and TRBJ1-1; D gene unclear. Germline CDR1 SQVTM, CDR2 ANQGSEA. The CDR3 consists of 14 residues. V dropped 2 bases and J dropped 0 bases, with 10 bases sitting between them. The CDR3 nucleotides read TGCAGCGTTGAACGCCGTTTGATGAACACTGAAGCTTTCTTT. Residues: CSVERRLMNTEAFF.

This clonotype was seen only a few times. The chain joins TRBV12-2 to TRBJ1-6; the table's D call, TRBD1, has no DNA check behind it. TRBV12-2 is a pseudogene. The CDR3 has 18 residues. CDR3 region: CASRLGAPPQSGKSPLHF. CDR3 bases: TGTGCAAGTCGCTTAGGGGCCCCCCCACAGTCAGGAAAGTCACCCCTCCACTTT.

The V call is TRBV6-5, the J call TRBJ2-5; unclear D gene. Trimming removed 0 bases from V and 0 bases from J, with 11 bases in between. In germline, CDR1 is MNHEY, CDR2 SVGAGI. The CDR3 is 16 residues long. CDR3 in DNA: TGTGCCAGCAGTTACTCGGGGATGACGTACCAAGAGACCCAGTACTTC. It codes for CASSYSGMTYQETQYF.

The chain carries TRBV7-7 and TRBJ1-1; D gene uncertain. CDR1 SSHAT and CDR2 FNYEAQ come from the germline V gene (reference sequence). The CDR3 contains 12 residues. The chain's CDR3 is CATYTRNTEAFF. The CDR3, as DNA: TGTGCTACTTATACACGGAACACTGAAGCTTTCTTT.

The rearrangement uses TRBV20-1 and TRBJ2-1, with unresolved D. Germline V gene sequence: CDR1 DFQATT, CDR2 SNEGSKA (reference sequence). Trimming removed 3 bases at V and 7 bases at J, with 10 bases between. The CDR3 sequence is 12 residues long. CDR3 bases: TGCAGTGCTAGGCTTAGCTGGAATGAGCAGTTCTTC. This encodes CSARLSWNEQFF.

This clonotype was seen ten or more times. CDR3 protein: CASSPINGNGYTF. CDR3 nucleotide sequence: TGTGCCAGCAGCCCCATCAATGGGAATGGCTACACCTTC. The chain has TRBV3-1 and TRBJ1-2; D is undetermined. Trimming removed 4 bases at V and 6 bases at J, with 12 bases between. Germline-derived CDR1 and CDR2 are LGHDT and YNNKEL (reference sequence). This CDR3 comprises 13 residues. Full variable domain (outside the CDR3, taken from reference TRBV3-1 and TRBJ1-2): DTAVSQTPKYLVTQMGNDKSIKCEQNLGHDTMYWYKQDSKKFLKIMFSYNNKELIINETVPNRFSPKSPDKAHLNLHINSLELGDSAVYFCASSPINGNGYTFGSGTRLTVV.

This chain joins TRBV25-1 and TRBJ1-3, with D maybe TRBD1 (5 bases). Trimming took off 6 bases at V and 3 bases at J, with 15 bases between the two ends. This CDR3 region has 15 residues. CDR1 MGHDK and CDR2 SYGVNS come from the germline V gene. The CDR3 loop is CASSPRGNRGNTIYF. CDR3 nucleotide sequence: TGTGCCAGCAGCCCCCGGGGGAACCGTGGAAACACCATATATTTT.

In its sample, this clonotype was seen many times. The chain recombines TRBV20-1 with TRBJ1-3; D call uncertain. Trimming stripped 0 bases from V and 3 bases from J, with 21 bases between. The CDR3 is 18 amino acids. CDR1 and CDR2 from the germline V gene are DFQATT and SNEGSKA (reference sequence). CDR3 amino acids: CSARERFFAVGDGNTIYF. CDR3 in DNA: TGCAGTGCTAGAGAAAGGTTTTTTGCGGTCGGGGATGGAAACACCATATATTTT.

This clonotype was seen a handful of times. The chain is built from TRBV11-2 and TRBJ2-1; D not certain. The CDR3 is 13 residues long. V was trimmed by 3 bases and J by 9 bases, leaving 12 bases between them. Germline assignment: CDR1 SGHAT and CDR2 FQNNGV. Here the CDR3 reads CASSLPLSAEQFF. The CDR3 bases are TGTGCCAGCAGCTTGCCCCTCTCCGCTGAGCAGTTCTTC.

In its sample, this clonotype was seen a few times. CDR3 amino acids: CASSLDAGGANNSPLHF. Written as DNA, the CDR3 is TGTGCCAGCAGCTTAGACGCAGGGGGCGCAAATAATTCACCCCTCCACTTT. V and J are TRBV11-2 and TRBJ1-6; 8 bases align to TRBD1. The CDR3 has 17 residues. CDR1 is SGHAT, CDR2 FQNNGV, per germline. V trimming: 0 bases; J trimming: 5 bases; junction bases outside the gene matches: 6.

V gene TRBV3-1 combines with J gene TRBJ2-2; 12 bases agree with TRBD2. The J segment lost 7 bases and the V segment lost 2 bases, leaving 11 bases of the junction unmatched. Germline assignment: CDR1 LGHDT and CDR2 YNNKEL (reference sequence). The CDR3 loop spans 18 amino acids. CDR3 protein: CASSQKSWTSGNHGELFF. The CDR3 DNA is TGTGCCAGCAGCCAAAAATCATGGACTAGCGGGAATCACGGGGAGCTGTTTTTT.

This clonotype was counted at least ten times. The chain uses TRBV7-2 and TRBJ1-2; TRBD1 matches at 10 bases. Trimming took 2 bases from V and 6 from J; bases not matched to a gene: 6. The CDR3 contains 15 residues. CDR1 is SGHTA, CDR2 FQGNSA, per germline. The CDR3 sequence: CASSLRGTGDHGYTF. In DNA, the CDR3 is TGTGCCAGCAGCTTACGAGGGACAGGGGACCATGGCTACACCTTC.

The rearrangement uses TRBV7-6 and TRBJ2-7; weak D call: TRBD2 (7 bases). Germline V gives CDR1 SGHVS, CDR2 FNYEAQ. The CDR3 sequence is 15 residues long. Trimming stripped 1 base from V and 6 bases from J, with 16 bases between. The DNA for the CDR3 is TGTGCCAGCAGCTTAGGCGGGGGCCCCTCCAGCGAGCAGTACTTC. Amino acids: CASSLGGGPSSEQYF.

The chain carries TRBV18 and TRBJ1-1; TRBD1 aligns across 8 bases. The CDR3 is 16 amino acids. V gave up 1 base and J gave up 1 base; unmatched junction bases: 5. Germline assignment: CDR1 KGHSH and CDR2 LQKENI. The CDR3 reads CASSPLDQGANTEAFF. The CDR3 DNA sequence: TGTGCCAGCTCACCACTTGACCAGGGGGCGAACACTGAAGCTTTCTTT.

The chain's CDR3 is CASFPGLGTDTQYF. The CDR3 DNA reads as TGTGCCTCATTCCCGGGACTGGGGACAGATACGCAGTATTTT. This chain connects TRBV28 to TRBJ2-3, with D perhaps matching TRBD2 (6 bases). V lost 11 bases to trimming and J lost 3 bases, with 18 bases between them. This CDR3 has 14 amino acids. Germline V lookup: CDR1 MDHEN, CDR2 SYDVKM.